These 30 T cell receptor beta chains were sequenced from one sample in a study of T-cell reconstitution after alpha-beta-depleted transplantation in children. A library of TCRbeta sequences, prepared with unique molecular identifiers, was generated. TCRdb fed the PCR reads into MiXCR, producing one record per CDR3 protein. Of around 380,000 distinct CDR3 sequences in the sample, 11% were seen once. The input for sequencing was PBMCs from the stem cell graft donor, taken from the stem cell graft. The receptors stem from a human donor who donated a stem cell graft to a child with acute myeloid leukemia.

This clonotype was detected many times. The genes are TRBV2 and TRBJ1-2; no definite D call. Trimming stripped 0 bases from V and 4 bases from J, with 0 bases between. The germline gives CDR1 SNHLY, CDR2 FYNNEI. The length of the CDR3 is 11 residues. CDR3: CASSEAYGYTF. CDR3 bases: TGTGCCAGCAGTGAAGCCTATGGCTACACCTTC.

This rearrangement joins TRBV4-3 to TRBJ2-6; 13 nucleotides align to TRBD2. The CDR3 is 19 amino acids. CDR1 and CDR2 (germline): LGHNA, YSLEER. The J segment lost 1 base and the V segment lost 1 base, leaving 4 bases of the junction unmatched. The CDR3: CASSQGRTSGRSGANVLTF. DNA of the CDR3: TGCGCCAGCAGCCAAGGCAGGACTAGCGGGAGATCTGGGGCCAACGTCCTGACTTTC.

The rearrangement joins TRBV2 to TRBJ2-1, with 9 bases fitting TRBD2. CDR1 SNHLY and CDR2 FYNNEI come from the germline V gene. The CDR3 is 14 residues long. The trim removed 6 bases at V and 4 bases at J, leaving 4 bases unmatched. CDR3 protein: CASRGTSTYNEQFF. In DNA, the CDR3 is TGTGCCAGCAGGGGGACTAGCACTTACAATGAGCAGTTCTTC.

This clonotype was picked up a small number of times. The genes are TRBV5-1 and TRBJ2-2; the D is unclear. V was shortened by 3 bases and J by 0 bases, with 12 bases between the two germline ends. CDR3 length: 16 amino acids. From germline, CDR1 is SGHRS and CDR2 YFSETQ. The CDR3 region has the DNA TGCGCCAGCAGCTCCTACCCAGCCTCGAACACCGGGGAGCTGTTTTTT. This translates into CASSSYPASNTGELFF.

The genes are TRBV27 and TRBJ1-1; TRBD1 is a possible D gene (5 bases). Germline CDR1 reads MNHEY; CDR2 reads SMNVEV (reference sequence). The CDR3 spans 15 residues. V was clipped by 2 bases and J by 4 bases, with 14 bases between them. CDR3 nucleotides: TGTGCCAGCAGTTTAGCGGCAGGGTCGGGCACTGAAGCTTTCTTT. It specifies CASSLAAGSGTEAFF.

The sample holds a few counts of this clonotype. The V gene is TRBV6-1, the J gene TRBJ1-2; 8 bases align to TRBD1. Germline CDR1 reads MNHNS; CDR2 reads SASEGT. V shed 10 bases and J 6 bases; nucleotides not matched to a gene: 16. CDR3 length equals 15 residues. CDR3 nucleotide sequence: TGTGCCACCACGTCTTTCGACAGGGGAGTACATGGCTACACCTTC. Translating it yields CATTSFDRGVHGYTF.

The CDR3 sequence: CASSPGQLFKGSYEQYV. In nucleotides, the CDR3 is TGCGCCAGCAGCCCCGGACAGCTATTTAAGGGGTCCTACGAGCAGTACGTC. V usage is TRBV5-1 and J usage is TRBJ2-7, with D perhaps TRBD1 (6 bases). V was clipped by 4 bases and J by 1 base, with 21 bases between them. In germline, CDR1 is SGHRS, CDR2 YFSETQ. The CDR3 runs to 17 residues.

This clonotype was counted ten times or more. V and J are TRBV20-1 and TRBJ2-5, with 8 bases matching TRBD2. The germline CDR1 and CDR2 sequences are DFQATT and SNEGSKA (reference sequence). J lost 2 bases, V lost 2 bases, and 13 bases had no gene match. The CDR3 has 17 residues. Here the CDR3 DNA reads TGCAGTGCTAGAAAGATAAAAGCGGGGGCCGGGCAAGAGACCCAGTACTTC. This encodes CSARKIKAGAGQETQYF.

This clonotype has just a few counts. The chain couples TRBV9 to TRBJ2-1, with TRBD2 matching over 9 bases. V gave up 6 bases and J gave up 5 bases; unmatched junction bases: 9. CDR3 length: 15 residues. CDR1 SGDLS and CDR2 YYNGEE come from the germline V gene. The CDR3, as DNA: TGTGCCAGCACCCGAGATAGCGGGGGCCACAATGAGCAGTTCTTC. It specifies CASTRDSGGHNEQFF.

This clonotype was counted a few times. V usage is TRBV10-3 and J usage is TRBJ2-2; TRBD1 aligns across 8 bases. V lost 8 bases and J lost 6; bases outside the gene matches: 11. The CDR3 is 15 residues long. Germline assignment: CDR1 ENHRY and CDR2 SYGVKD. Written as DNA, the CDR3 is TGTGCCATCGGAGGACAGGGTGGAGGTCCCGGGGAGCTGTTTTTT. It codes for CAIGGQGGGPGELFF.

This clonotype was seen a few times. V and J are TRBV5-1 and TRBJ2-2; 8 nucleotides match TRBD2. The CDR3 runs to 16 residues. The trim removed 1 base at V and 6 bases at J, leaving 8 bases unmatched. CDR1 is SGHRS and CDR2 is YFSETQ in the germline V gene. CDR3 amino acids: CASSLHGSGTSGELFF. CDR3 DNA sequence: TGCGCCAGCAGCTTGCATGGTAGCGGGACCTCCGGGGAGCTGTTTTTT. Full variable domain (rest looked up from reference TRBV5-1 and TRBJ2-2): KAGVTQTPRYLIKTRGQQVTLSCSPISGHRSVSWYQQTPGQGLQFLFEYFSETQRNKGNFPGRFSGRQFSNSRSEMNVSTLELGDSALYLCASSLHGSGTSGELFFGEGSRLTVL.

Many counts were recorded for this clonotype. This chain links TRBV29-1 with TRBJ2-3; D call uncertain. Looked up from germline, CDR1 is SQVTM and CDR2 is ANQGSEA. CDR3 length: 14 amino acids. Trimming pared 6 bases from V and 2 bases from J, leaving 15 bases between. The CDR3 region has the DNA TGCAGCGTCAGGATGGTCGGCGACACAGATACGCAGTATTTT. It translates to CSVRMVGDTDTQYF.

This chain joins TRBV4-1 and TRBJ1-4; TRBD1 agrees at 8 bases. CDR3 length equals 15 residues. CDR1 is MGHRA and CDR2 is YSYEKL in the germline V gene. V dropped 1 base and J dropped 7; count of bases not matched to a gene: 5. The CDR3 DNA sequence: TGCGCCAGCAGCCAAGCAGGGGGCGTCTTTGAAAAACTGTTTTTT. Its protein product is CASSQAGGVFEKLFF.

This chain links TRBV5-1 with TRBJ2-1; perhaps D is TRBD1 or TRBD2 (5 bases each). The CDR3 contains 14 residues. Germline values: CDR1 SGHRS, CDR2 YFSETQ. V was cut by 4 bases and J by 5 bases, with 13 bases left in between. The CDR3 here is CASSPGRNDNEQFF. In DNA form, the CDR3 reads TGCGCCAGCAGCCCGGGACGGAACGACAATGAGCAGTTCTTC.

This clonotype turned up a few times. The V call is TRBV6-5, the J call TRBJ2-5; D remains unclear. The CDR3 runs to 14 residues. V lost 5 bases and J 4 bases, leaving 14 bases between the germline ends. Per the germline V gene, CDR1 is MNHEY and CDR2 is SVGAGI. The CDR3 here is CASSHPVDGETQYF. The CDR3 DNA is TGTGCCAGCAGTCACCCCGTGGATGGAGAGACCCAGTACTTC.

The J gene is TRBJ1-2, the V gene TRBV25-1; 8 nucleotides agree with TRBD1. Germline V gives CDR1 MGHDK, CDR2 SYGVNS. Trimming cost V 0 bases and J 3 bases; bases outside gene matches: 9. The CDR3 is 17 residues long. In DNA form, the CDR3 reads TGTGCCAGCAGTGAATATTTTCCAGGGGGCGCTGACTATGGCTACACCTTC. Residues: CASSEYFPGGADYGYTF.

In this sample, this clonotype turned up a few times. The gene calls are TRBV7-2 and TRBJ1-4; TRBD1 aligns across 8 bases. This CDR3 comprises 13 residues. Germline CDR1 and CDR2: SGHTA and FQGNSA. V trimming: 5 bases; J trimming: 9 bases; junction bases outside the gene matches: 5. Written as DNA, the CDR3 is TGTGCCAGCAGCCAAGACAGGGGACAAAAACTGTTTTTT. It translates to CASSQDRGQKLFF.

J is TRBJ2-1 and V is TRBV12-3 or TRBV12-4, with D tentatively TRBD1 or TRBD2 (5 bases each). CDR3 length: 14 amino acids. Trimming cost V 8 bases and J 6 bases, with 17 bases left between them. CDR3 coding DNA: TGTGCCAGCGGGACGGGACCGAAGGGCAATGAGCAGTTCTTC. Protein product: CASGTGPKGNEQFF.

This clonotype has a count of ten or more. The rearrangement joins TRBV5-1 to TRBJ2-7; maybe TRBD1 (6 bases). Trimming removed 4 bases from V and 0 bases from J, with 8 bases in between. Germline values: CDR1 SGHRS, CDR2 YFSETQ. The CDR3 has 13 residues. The CDR3 DNA reads as TGCGCCAGCAGCGACAGGAGCTCCTACGAGCAGTACGTC. It encodes CASSDRSSYEQYV.

In its sample, this clonotype was seen a few times. This rearrangement joins TRBV12-3 or TRBV12-4 to TRBJ2-7, with D perhaps TRBD2 (6 bases). V shed 5 bases and J shed 7 bases, with 15 bases lying between them. This CDR3 spans 13 amino acids. The CDR3 loop reads CASSRGWSGEQYF. In DNA, the CDR3 is TGTGCCAGCAGTCGGGGGTGGTCGGGTGAGCAGTACTTC.

The table lists this clonotype with a few counts. The rearrangement uses TRBV6-5 and TRBJ1-3, with TRBD1 identical over 7 bases. Germline V lookup: CDR1 MNHEY, CDR2 SVGAGI. V was clipped by 5 bases and J by 9 bases; unmatched bases: 10. The CDR3 has 14 amino acids. CDR3 region: CASSHYGQAGTIYF. CDR3 DNA: TGTGCCAGCAGTCACTACGGACAGGCCGGCACCATATATTTT.

This sequence joins TRBV5-1 and TRBJ2-2; unclear D gene. The CDR3 totals 12 residues. Germline V gene data show CDR1 as SGHRS and CDR2 as YFSETQ. Trimming pared 9 bases from V and 3 bases from J, leaving 9 bases between. CDR3 protein: CAIQVDTGELFF. The DNA of the CDR3 is TGCGCCATTCAGGTGGACACCGGGGAGCTGTTTTTT.

This clonotype was seen repeatedly, ten times or more. The CDR3: CASSLNDYEQYF. CDR3 nucleotide sequence: TGCGCCAGCAGCTTGAACGACTACGAGCAGTACTTC. The chain uses TRBV5-1 and TRBJ2-7; D ambiguous. Germline lookup yields CDR1 SGHRS and CDR2 YFSETQ. Trimming cost V 1 base and J 3 bases, with 5 bases left between them. The CDR3 loop spans 12 amino acids.

This clonotype was found a few times. The V gene is TRBV30, the J gene TRBJ2-1; possible D gene TRBD1, 6 bases. Germline-derived CDR1 and CDR2 are GTSNPN and SVGIG (reference sequence). V lost 7 bases and J lost 1, with 17 bases in between. This CDR3 spans 15 amino acids. The CDR3 region has the DNA TGTGCCTCCCGAGTTTATAGGGGGTCCTACAATGAGCAGTTCTTC. It translates to CASRVYRGSYNEQFF.

This clonotype was found a few times. V is TRBV5-1 and J is TRBJ2-7; the D gene is possibly TRBD2 (6 bases). This CDR3 region has 13 residues. Germline V gene lookup returns CDR1 SGHRS and CDR2 YFSETQ. Trimming took 2 bases from V and 5 from J, leaving 11 bases between them. The CDR3 protein is CASSFFPGDEQYF. CDR3 coding DNA: TGCGCCAGCAGCTTCTTTCCGGGAGACGAGCAGTACTTC.

In its sample, this clonotype was seen a few times. This sequence joins TRBV5-6 and TRBJ1-1, with D uncertain. Germline values: CDR1 SGHDT, CDR2 YYEEEE. Trimming took off 6 bases at V and 1 base at J, with 10 bases between the two ends. The CDR3 contains 13 residues. The chain's CDR3 is CASKRDTNTEAFF. The CDR3 DNA reads as TGTGCCAGCAAGCGGGATACGAACACTGAAGCTTTCTTT. Using reference TRBV5-6 and TRBJ1-1 for the parts outside the CDR3, the full variable domain is DAGVTQSPTHLIKTRGQQVTLRCSPKSGHDTVSWYQQALGQGPQFIFQYYEEEERQRGNFPDRFSGHQFPNYSSELNVNALLLGDSALYLCASKRDTNTEAFFGQGTRLTVV.

In this sample, this clonotype turned up a few times. The chain combines TRBV9 with TRBJ2-2; the D is unclear. Trimming shortened V by 0 bases and J by 1 base, and 4 bases separated the two germline ends. The germline V gene encodes CDR1 SGDLS and CDR2 YYNGEE. This CDR3 is 14 amino acids long. The CDR3: CASSVAWNTGELFF. The CDR3 region has the DNA TGTGCCAGCAGCGTAGCTTGGAACACCGGGGAGCTGTTTTTT.

This clonotype was detected many times. The CDR3 DNA reads as TGCAGTGCTAGAAACCCGGGAACCCAAGAGACCCAGTACTTC. Residues: CSARNPGTQETQYF. The chain carries TRBV20-1 and TRBJ2-5, with D possibly being TRBD2 (5 bases). The CDR3 contains 14 residues. CDR1 and CDR2 from the germline V gene are DFQATT and SNEGSKA (reference sequence). V was clipped by 2 bases and J by 1 base, with 11 bases between them.

The rearrangement links TRBV5-1 to TRBJ2-7, with TRBD2 identical over 7 bases. V gave up 4 bases and J gave up 6 bases; unmatched junction bases: 7. Germline values: CDR1 SGHRS, CDR2 YFSETQ. The CDR3 sequence is 13 residues long. The CDR3 sequence: CASSPGRLGEQYF. In nucleotides, the CDR3 is TGCGCCAGCAGCCCCGGGAGGCTCGGCGAGCAGTACTTC.

This clonotype was counted a single time. The chain links TRBV27 to TRBJ2-1; D not certain. CDR1 and CDR2 from the germline V gene are MNHEY and SMNVEV (reference sequence). There are 15 residues in the CDR3. Trimming removed 5 bases from V and 3 bases from J, with 14 bases in between. The CDR3 DNA follows: TGTGCCAGCAGTCCCCCCCTGAGCTGCTACAATGAGCAGTTCTTC. Translation gives CASSPPLSCYNEQFF.